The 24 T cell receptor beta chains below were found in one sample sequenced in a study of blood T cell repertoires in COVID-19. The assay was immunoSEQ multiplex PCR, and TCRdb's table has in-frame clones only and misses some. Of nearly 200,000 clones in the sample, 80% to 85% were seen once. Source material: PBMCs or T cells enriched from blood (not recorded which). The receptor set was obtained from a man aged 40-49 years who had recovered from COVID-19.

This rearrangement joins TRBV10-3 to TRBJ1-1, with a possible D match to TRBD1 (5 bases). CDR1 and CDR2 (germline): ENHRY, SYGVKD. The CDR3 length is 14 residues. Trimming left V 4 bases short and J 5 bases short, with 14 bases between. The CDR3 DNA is TGTGCCATCAGTGCGAAAGGGGAGGGAACTGAAGCTTTCTTT. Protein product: CAISAKGEGTEAFF.

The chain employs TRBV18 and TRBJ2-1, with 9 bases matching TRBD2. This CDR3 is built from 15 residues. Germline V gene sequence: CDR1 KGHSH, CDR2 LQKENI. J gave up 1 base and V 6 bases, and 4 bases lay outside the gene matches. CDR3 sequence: CASSQRGESYNEQFF. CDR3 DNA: TGTGCCAGCTCGCAGCGGGGGGAGTCCTACAATGAGCAGTTCTTC.

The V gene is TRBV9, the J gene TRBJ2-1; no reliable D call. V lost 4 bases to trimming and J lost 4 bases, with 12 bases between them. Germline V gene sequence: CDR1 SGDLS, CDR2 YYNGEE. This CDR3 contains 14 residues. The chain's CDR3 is CASSNDARYNEQFF. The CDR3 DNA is TGTGCCAGCAGCAACGATGCTAGATACAATGAGCAGTTCTTC. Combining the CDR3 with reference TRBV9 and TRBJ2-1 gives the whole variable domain DSGVTQTPKHLITATGQRVTLRCSPRSGDLSVYWYQQSLDQGLQFLIQYYNGEERAKGNILERFSAQQFPDLHSELNLSSLELGDSALYFCASSNDARYNEQFFGPGTRLTVL.

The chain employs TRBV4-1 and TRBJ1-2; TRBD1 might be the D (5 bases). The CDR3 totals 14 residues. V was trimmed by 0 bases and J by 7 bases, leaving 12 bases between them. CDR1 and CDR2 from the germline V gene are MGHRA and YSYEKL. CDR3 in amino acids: CASSQDGAGPGYTF. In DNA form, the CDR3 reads TGCGCCAGCAGCCAAGACGGCGCAGGGCCTGGCTACACCTTC.

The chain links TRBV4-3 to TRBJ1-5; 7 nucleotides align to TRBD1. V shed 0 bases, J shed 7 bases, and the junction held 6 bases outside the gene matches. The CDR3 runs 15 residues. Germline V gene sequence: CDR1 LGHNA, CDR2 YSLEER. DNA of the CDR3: TGCGCCAGCAGCCAAGATTATGCAGGGGGGCAGCCCCAGCATTTT. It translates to CASSQDYAGGQPQHF.

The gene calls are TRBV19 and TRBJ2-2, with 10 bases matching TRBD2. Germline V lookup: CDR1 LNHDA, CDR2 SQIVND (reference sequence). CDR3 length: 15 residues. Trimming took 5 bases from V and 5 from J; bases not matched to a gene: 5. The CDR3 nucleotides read TGTGCCAGTAGTGTGAGCGGGGGGGCAACCGGGGAGCTGTTTTTT. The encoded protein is CASSVSGGATGELFF.

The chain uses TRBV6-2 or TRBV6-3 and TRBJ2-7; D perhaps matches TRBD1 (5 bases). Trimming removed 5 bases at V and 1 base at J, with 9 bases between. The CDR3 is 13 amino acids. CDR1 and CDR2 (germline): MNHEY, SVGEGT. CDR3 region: CASSRTFSYEQYF. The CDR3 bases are TGTGCCAGCAGTCGGACATTTTCCTACGAGCAGTACTTC.

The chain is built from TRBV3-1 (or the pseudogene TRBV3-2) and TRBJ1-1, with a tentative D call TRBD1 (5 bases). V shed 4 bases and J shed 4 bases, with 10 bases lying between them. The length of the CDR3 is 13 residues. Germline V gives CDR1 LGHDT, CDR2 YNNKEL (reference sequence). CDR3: CASSLLQGTEAFF. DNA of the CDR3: TGTGCCAGCAGCCTCCTCCAGGGCACTGAAGCTTTCTTT.

CDR3 sequence (DNA): TGCAGCGCTACCGACGGGGCTGAAGCTTTCTTT. The encoded protein is CSATDGAEAFF. This chain joins TRBV29-1 and TRBJ1-1, with D unclear. The CDR3 is made up of 11 amino acids. V lost 7 bases and J 6 bases, leaving 12 bases between the germline ends. Looked up from germline, CDR1 is SQVTM and CDR2 is ANQGSEA.

CDR3 loop: CASSLGGEGSIQYF. The CDR3 DNA follows: TGCGCCAGCAGCTTGGGAGGGGAGGGGAGCATTCAGTACTTC. The genes are TRBV5-1 and TRBJ2-4, with TRBD2 matching 7 bases. The J segment lost 9 bases and the V segment lost 0 bases, leaving 6 bases of the junction unmatched. The length of the CDR3 is 14 residues. Per germline, CDR1 SGHRS and CDR2 YFSETQ.

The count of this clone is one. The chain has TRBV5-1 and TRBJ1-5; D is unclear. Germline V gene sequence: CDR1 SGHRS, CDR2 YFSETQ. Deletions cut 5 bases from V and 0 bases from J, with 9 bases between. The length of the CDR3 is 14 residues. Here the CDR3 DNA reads TGCGCCAGCAGTGAGTCCGATAGCAATCAGCCCCAGCATTTT. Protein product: CASSESDSNQPQHF.

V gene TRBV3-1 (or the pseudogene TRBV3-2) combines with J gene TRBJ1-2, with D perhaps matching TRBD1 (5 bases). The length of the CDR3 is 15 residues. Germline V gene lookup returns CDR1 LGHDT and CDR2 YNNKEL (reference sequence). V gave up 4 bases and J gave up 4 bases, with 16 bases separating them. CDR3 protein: CASSPKDGQGYGYTF. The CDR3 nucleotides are TGTGCCAGCAGCCCGAAAGACGGCCAGGGCTATGGCTACACCTTC.

CDR3 protein: CATSDLGQGVAGYTF. For the CDR3, the DNA is TGTGCCACCAGTGACCTGGGACAGGGGGTTGCTGGCTACACCTTC. The rearrangement uses TRBV24-1 and TRBJ1-2, with 11 bases identical to TRBD1. J gave up 7 bases and V 4 bases, and 7 bases lay outside the gene matches. Germline-derived CDR1 and CDR2 are KGHDR and SFDVKD. This CDR3 has 15 amino acids.

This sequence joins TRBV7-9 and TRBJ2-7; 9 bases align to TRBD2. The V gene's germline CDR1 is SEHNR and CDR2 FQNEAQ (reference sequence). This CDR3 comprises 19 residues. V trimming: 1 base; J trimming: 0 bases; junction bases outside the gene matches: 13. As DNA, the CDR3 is TGTGCCAGCAGCTTAGGCGGGGGGGTCCCCCGATGGGGCTCCTACGAGCAGTACTTC. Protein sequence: CASSLGGGVPRWGSYEQYF. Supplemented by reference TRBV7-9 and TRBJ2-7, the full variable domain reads DTGVSQNPRHKITKRGQNVTFRCDPISEHNRLYWYRQTLGQGPEFLTYFQNEAQLEKSRLLSDRFSAERPKGSFSTLEIQRTEQGDSAMYLCASSLGGGVPRWGSYEQYFGPGTRLTVT.

In DNA, the CDR3 is TGTGCCAGCAGTACTCAGGATTCTTATGGCTACACCTTC. Protein: CASSTQDSYGYTF. The gene calls are TRBV27 and TRBJ1-2; D ambiguous. The germline CDR1 and CDR2 sequences are MNHEY and SMNVEV (reference sequence). Trimming left V 5 bases short and J 5 bases short, with 12 bases between. This CDR3 is built from 13 residues.

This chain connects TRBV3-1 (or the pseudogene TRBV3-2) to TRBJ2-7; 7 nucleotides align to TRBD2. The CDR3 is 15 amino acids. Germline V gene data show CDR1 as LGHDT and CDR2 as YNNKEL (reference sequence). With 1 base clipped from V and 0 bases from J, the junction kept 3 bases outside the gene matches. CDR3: CASSQGTRSSYEQYF. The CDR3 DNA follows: TGTGCCAGCAGCCAAGGGACTAGAAGCTCCTACGAGCAGTACTTC.

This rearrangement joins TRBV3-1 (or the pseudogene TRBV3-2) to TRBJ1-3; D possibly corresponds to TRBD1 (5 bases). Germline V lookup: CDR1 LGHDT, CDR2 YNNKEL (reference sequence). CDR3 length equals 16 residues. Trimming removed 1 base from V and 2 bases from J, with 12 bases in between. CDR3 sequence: CASSQVVRGPGNTIYF. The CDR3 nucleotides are TGTGCCAGCAGCCAAGTTGTAAGGGGTCCTGGAAACACCATATATTTT.

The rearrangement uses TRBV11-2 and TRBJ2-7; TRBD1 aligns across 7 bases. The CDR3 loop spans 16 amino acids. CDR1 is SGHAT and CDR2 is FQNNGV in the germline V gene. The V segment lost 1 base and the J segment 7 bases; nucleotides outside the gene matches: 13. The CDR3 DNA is TGTGCCAGCAGCTTAGTCTACACAGGGGATCGAGGAGAGCAGTACTTC. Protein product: CASSLVYTGDRGEQYF.

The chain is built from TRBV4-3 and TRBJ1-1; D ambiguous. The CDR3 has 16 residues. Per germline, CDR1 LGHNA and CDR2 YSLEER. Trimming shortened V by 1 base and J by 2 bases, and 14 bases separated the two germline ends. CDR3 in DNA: TGCGCCAGCAGCCAAGCGGGCGGGCAGGTCAACACTGAAGCTTTCTTT. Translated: CASSQAGGQVNTEAFF.

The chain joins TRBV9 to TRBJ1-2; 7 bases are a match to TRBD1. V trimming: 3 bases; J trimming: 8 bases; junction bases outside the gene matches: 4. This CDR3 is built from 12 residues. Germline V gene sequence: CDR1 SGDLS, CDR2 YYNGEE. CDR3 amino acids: CASSDTGDGYTF. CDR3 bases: TGTGCCAGCAGCGATACAGGGGACGGCTACACCTTC.

CDR3 sequence reads: CASSQPGVAGGRADTQYF. The CDR3 coding sequence is TGTGCCAGCAGCCAACCCGGGGTAGCGGGGGGGCGAGCAGATACGCAGTATTTT. V usage is TRBV14 and J usage is TRBJ2-3; TRBD2 matches at 11 bases. This CDR3 is 18 amino acids long. CDR1 and CDR2 (germline): SGHDN, FVKESK. V lost 2 bases and J lost 4; bases outside the gene matches: 11.

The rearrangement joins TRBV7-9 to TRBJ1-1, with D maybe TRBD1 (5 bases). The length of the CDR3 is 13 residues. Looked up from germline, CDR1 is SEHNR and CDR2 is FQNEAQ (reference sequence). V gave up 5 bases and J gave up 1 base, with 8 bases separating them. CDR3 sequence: CASSPGGNTEAFF. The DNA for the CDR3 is TGTGCCAGCAGCCCGGGGGGGAACACTGAAGCTTTCTTT.

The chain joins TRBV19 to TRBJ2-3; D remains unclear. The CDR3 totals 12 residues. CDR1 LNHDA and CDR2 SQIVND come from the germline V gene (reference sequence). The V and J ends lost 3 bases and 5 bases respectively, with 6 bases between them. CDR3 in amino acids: CASSMVRDTQYF. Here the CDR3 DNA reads TGTGCCAGTAGTATGGTTAGAGATACGCAGTATTTT.

CDR3 loop: CASSWPQGPTDTQYF. CDR3 nucleotides: TGTGCCAGCAGTTGGCCTCAGGGTCCCACAGATACGCAGTATTTT. The chain combines TRBV28 with TRBJ2-3; possible D gene TRBD1, 5 bases. CDR1 is MDHEN and CDR2 is SYDVKM in the germline V gene. V lost 4 bases, J lost 2 bases, and 13 bases lay in between. The CDR3 runs 15 residues.